The T cell receptor beta chain described here comes from a study of blood T cell repertoires in COVID-19. Study overall: The United States, Italy and Spain provided the acute and convalescent COVID-19 samples. T cells, B-cell-depleted T cells, or PBMCs supplied cDNA or gDNA.

Original handling: The authors estimated nucleated cell counts from reference gene primer amplification. Assay: immunoSEQ multiplex PCR; the TCRdb copy retains only in-frame clones and omits some. D and trimming come from the DNA, and the V and J calls and clone size come from that table. The sample contains about 250,000 clones, approximately 88% of which appear only once. J gave up 12 bases and V 3 bases, and 14 bases lay outside the gene matches. The CDR3 has 14 residues. Germline V gene data show CDR1 as WNHNN and CDR2 as SYGVQD (reference sequence). The sample was peripheral blood. V gene TRBV10-1 combines with J gene TRBJ2-7; the match to TRBD2 covers 7 bases. The TCR sequence derives from a woman under 40 with COVID-19, enrolled during active disease. In nucleotides, the CDR3 is TGCGCCAGCAGTGACTCGGGCGGGGGACCTTCAAGGTACTTC. Amino acids: CASSDSGGGPSRYF.